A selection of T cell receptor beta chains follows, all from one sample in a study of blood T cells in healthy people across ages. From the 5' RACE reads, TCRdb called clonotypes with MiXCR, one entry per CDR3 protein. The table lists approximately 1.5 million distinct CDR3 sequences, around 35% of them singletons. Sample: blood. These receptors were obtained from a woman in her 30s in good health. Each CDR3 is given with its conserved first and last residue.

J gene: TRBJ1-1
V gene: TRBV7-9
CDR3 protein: CASSLAFDSGNTEAFF

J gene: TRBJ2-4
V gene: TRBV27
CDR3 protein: CASSRRTSGRDEQYF

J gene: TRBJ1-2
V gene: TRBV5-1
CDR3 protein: CASSLSLNYGYTF

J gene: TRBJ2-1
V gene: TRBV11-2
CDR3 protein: CASSLGQGLGTYEQFF

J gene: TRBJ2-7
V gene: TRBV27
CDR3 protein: CASSRTGLGYEQYF

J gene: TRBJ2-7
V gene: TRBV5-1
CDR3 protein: CASSLPGNPHEQYF

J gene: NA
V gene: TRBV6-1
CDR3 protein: CASSEVPTGSLGTDEQYF

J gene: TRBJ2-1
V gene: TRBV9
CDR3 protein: CASSVVSSGGLYNEQFF

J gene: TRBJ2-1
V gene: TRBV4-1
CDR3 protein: CASSRGRGKDNEQFF

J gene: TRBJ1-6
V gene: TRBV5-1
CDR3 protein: CASSFTTGTGGMNSPLHF

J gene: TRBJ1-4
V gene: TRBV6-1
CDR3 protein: CASSVPGDEKLFF

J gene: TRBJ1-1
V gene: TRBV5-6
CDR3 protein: CASSGGTSRVGMRGEAFF

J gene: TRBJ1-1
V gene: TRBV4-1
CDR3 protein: CASSQAPVMNTEAFF

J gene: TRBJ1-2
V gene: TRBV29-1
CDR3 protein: CSVGQGATVYGYTF

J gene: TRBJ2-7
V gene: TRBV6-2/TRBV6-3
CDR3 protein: CASSSLKGDSSYEQYF

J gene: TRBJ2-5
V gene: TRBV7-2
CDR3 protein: CASSLEGGRGVETQYF

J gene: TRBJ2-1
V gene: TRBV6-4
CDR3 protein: CASSRTYRAYNEQFF

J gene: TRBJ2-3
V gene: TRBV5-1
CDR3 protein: CASSLQLDFLPSTDTQYF

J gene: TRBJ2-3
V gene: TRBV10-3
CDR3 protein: CAIRVAVQKDTQYF

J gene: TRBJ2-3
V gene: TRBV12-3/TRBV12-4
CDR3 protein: CASSSTGVGADTQYF

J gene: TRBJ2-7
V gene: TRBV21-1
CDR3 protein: CATTRGPSYEQYF

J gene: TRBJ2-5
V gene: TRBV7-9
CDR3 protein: CASSINRGPETQYF

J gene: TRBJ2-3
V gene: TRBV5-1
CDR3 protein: CASSLRKSAINTDTQYF

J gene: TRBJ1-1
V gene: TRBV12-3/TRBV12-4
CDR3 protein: CATSTGASFMNTEAFF

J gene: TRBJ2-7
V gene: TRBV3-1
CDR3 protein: CASSQDSGLRSHEQYF

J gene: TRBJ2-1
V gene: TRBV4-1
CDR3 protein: CASSPRTGGDVDNEQFF

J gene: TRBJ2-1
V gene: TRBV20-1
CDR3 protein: CSARALAGVRSYNEQFF

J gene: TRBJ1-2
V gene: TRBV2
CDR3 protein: CASSGRERQPGGYTF

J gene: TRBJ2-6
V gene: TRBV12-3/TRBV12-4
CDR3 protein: CANTPGTGVTGANVLTF

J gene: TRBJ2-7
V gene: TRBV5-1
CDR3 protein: CASSSQILHEQYF

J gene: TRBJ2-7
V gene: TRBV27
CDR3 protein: CASSLSAGAEQYF

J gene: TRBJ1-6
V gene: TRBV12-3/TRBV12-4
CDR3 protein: CASSRGQTNSPLHF

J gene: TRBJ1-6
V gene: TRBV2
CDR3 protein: CASSGTGENSPLHF

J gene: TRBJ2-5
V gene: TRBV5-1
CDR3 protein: CASSTVAGEQYF

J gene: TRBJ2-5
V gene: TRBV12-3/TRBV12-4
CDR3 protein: CASSFHTIQETQYF

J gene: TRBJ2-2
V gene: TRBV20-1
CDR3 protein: CSARDGRWNTGELFF

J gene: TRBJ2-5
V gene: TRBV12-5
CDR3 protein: CASASSGGEETQYF

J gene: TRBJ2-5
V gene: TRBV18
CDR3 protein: CASSPSTQETQYF

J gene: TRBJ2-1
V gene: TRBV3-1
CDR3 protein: CASSHWGENEQFF

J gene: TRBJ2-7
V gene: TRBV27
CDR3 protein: CASMKRALSYEQYF

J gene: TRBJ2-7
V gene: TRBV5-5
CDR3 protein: CASSKRDTYEQYF

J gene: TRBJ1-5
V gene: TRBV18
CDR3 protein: CASSPTRPQHF

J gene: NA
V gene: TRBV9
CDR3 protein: CASSVVGGGSETQYF

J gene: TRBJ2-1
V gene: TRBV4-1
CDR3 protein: CASSQNLAGLDEQFF

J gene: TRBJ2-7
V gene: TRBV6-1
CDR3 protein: CASSDQGGQGHEQYF

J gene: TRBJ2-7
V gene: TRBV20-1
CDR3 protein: CSARHPLAGPYEQYF

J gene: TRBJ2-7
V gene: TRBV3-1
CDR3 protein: CASSLLARGSYEQYF

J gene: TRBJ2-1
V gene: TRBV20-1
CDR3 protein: CSASPGTGGGDVQFF

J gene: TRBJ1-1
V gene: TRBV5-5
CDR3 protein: CASSLVAVEGFF

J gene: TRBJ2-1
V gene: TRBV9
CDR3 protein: CASSVLGLAGGDYNEQFF

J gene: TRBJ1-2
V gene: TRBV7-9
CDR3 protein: CASSFQEGGYTF

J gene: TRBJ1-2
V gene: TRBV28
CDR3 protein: CASSFSGNYGYTF